Included here is one T cell receptor (beta chain) sequence, with context. This entry is derived from a study of cytomegalovirus exposure and HLA in healthy donors. This CDR3 comprises 12 residues. Germline lookup yields CDR1 SGHVS and CDR2 FQNEAQ. Trimming left V 5 bases short and J 8 bases short, with 10 bases between. The PCR employed 60 Vbeta primers together with 13 Jbeta primers. The authors' processing: There were about 80 million unique TCR beta chains by a later count, and around 10 million of them were shared. Sequencing was performed with immunoSEQ multiplex PCR; in TCRdb, only in-frame clones are kept and a portion is missing. For V, J and clone size, that table is used; D and trimming come from the DNA. Among 120,000 to 150,000 clones listed, almost 80% were seen once.

The gene calls are TRBV7-8 and TRBJ2-1; tentative D call: TRBD1 (5 bases). Specimen: PBMCs. The clonotype comes from a man aged 18 to 35 in good health and CMV-seronegative. Here the CDR3 DNA reads TGTGCCAGCAGCCCCAGGGCCGATGAGCAGTTCTTC. It specifies CASSPRADEQFF.